Listed here is a single T cell receptor beta chain. Its antigen remains unknown. Unique molecular identifiers had been added to the TCR beta cDNA libraries. MiXCR, applied by TCRdb to the PCR reads, yields one record per CDR3 protein. The sample records hundreds of thousands of distinct CDR3 sequences, roughly two fifths being singletons. The data derive from a study of post-analysis software for immune sequencing data. The V gene's germline CDR1 is MGHRA and CDR2 YSYEKL. Trimming cost V 1 base and J 5 bases, with 12 bases left between them. The CDR3 contains 15 residues. Regarding the study as a whole: Higher frequency in patients than in controls was seen for about five TRBV segments, with TRBV5-6, TRBV5-1 and TRBV20-1 among them.

The chain is built from TRBV4-1 and TRBJ1-5; the D is unclear. This receptor was identified in a girl aged 5-17 years with multiple sclerosis. Specimen: blood. As DNA, the CDR3 is TGCGCCAGCAGCCAAGGAGAAGGCCGCCATCAGCCCCAGCATTTT. Translating gives CASSQGEGRHQPQHF.